This is a list of T cell receptor beta chains from one sample in a study of blood T cell repertoires in COVID-19. Profiled with immunoSEQ multiplex PCR; TCRdb holds only in-frame clones, not every one. This sample has about 160,000 clones, with approximately 79% found just once. The source material was peripheral blood. These receptors all come from a woman in her sixties or seventies with COVID-19, enrolled during active disease. CDR3s include the opening cysteine and the closing phenylalanine or tryptophan. Fields, in order: clone size, J gene, D gene, V gene, CDR3 DNA, CDR3 protein. A D gene is named only where the DNA matches it firmly. Clone size, where shown, is once, few, many, or a class for clones that have expanded.

>.|TRBJ2-3|.|TRBV29-1
TGCAGCGGCCGGACCTACATTAGGGGAGATACGCAGTATTTT
CSGRTYIRGDTQYF
>.|TRBJ2-6|TRBD1|TRBV19
TGTGCCACCTCGGACAGGGTGGGGTCTGGGGCCAACGTCCTGACTTTC
CATSDRVGSGANVLTF
>few|TRBJ1-4|.|TRBV4-2
TGTGCCAGCAGCCAAGATATTCGCTTGGACAGAAAAACAACTAATGAAAAACTGTTTTTT
CASSQDIRLDRKTTNEKLFF
>.|TRBJ1-1|.|TRBV7-9
TGTGCCAGCAGTAATGTGCAGTTGGAAGCTTTCTTT
CASSNVQLEAFF
>.|TRBJ1-6|TRBD1|TRBV9
TGTGCCAGCAGCAAAGGGACAGCTAATTCACCCCTCCACTTT
CASSKGTANSPLHF
>.|TRBJ2-1|.|TRBV3-1/TRBV3-2
TGTGCCAGCAGCTCCCTAGGGGGGGTACCTGAGCAGTTCTTC
CASSSLGGVPEQFF
>few|TRBJ2-1|TRBD1|TRBV5-4
TGTGCCAGCAGCTTACCGAGACAGGGGACCTACAATGAGCAGTTCTTC
CASSLPRQGTYNEQFF
>.|TRBJ1-6|.|TRBV7-9
TGTGCCAGCAGCCCCCTCTCACCCCTCCACTTT
CASSPLSPLHF
>few|TRBJ2-5|.|TRBV7-9
TGTGCCAGCAGCTTAGCCCATAGGACCCAGTACTTC
CASSLAHRTQYF
>once|TRBJ2-2|.|TRBV10-3
TGTGCCAGCAGAGGGGGTATCAACACCGGGGAGCTGTTTTTT
CASRGGINTGELFF
>.|TRBJ2-3|.|TRBV5-1
TGCGCCAGCAGAGGATCCAGCGGGCGCACAGATACGCAGTATTTT
CASRGSSGRTDTQYF
>.|TRBJ2-1|TRBD2|TRBV7-3
TGTGCCAGCAGCGCTTATAGCGGGAGCCCGCTAGACAATGAGCAGTTCTTC
CASSAYSGSPLDNEQFF
>.|TRBJ2-2|.|TRBV19
TGTGCCAGTAGGGCCGGGACACGGGCCGGGGAGCTGTTTTTT
CASRAGTRAGELFF
>few|TRBJ1-3|.|TRBV6-6
TGTGCCAGCAGTTTACAGGGTTTCGGAAACACCATATATTTT
CASSLQGFGNTIYF
>once|TRBJ1-2|TRBD1|TRBV10-2
TGCGCCAGCAGTCTTCTCGGGACAGGGGCTAACTATGGCTACACCTTC
CASSLLGTGANYGYTF
>.|TRBJ2-1|TRBD1|TRBV6-5
TGTGCCAGCAGCAAAGGACAGGGGGCTTGGAATGAGCAGTTCTTC
CASSKGQGAWNEQFF
>.|TRBJ2-7|TRBD2|TRBV5-4
TGTGCCAGCAGCCGGGGGGGTTCTGAGCAGTACTTC
CASSRGGSEQYF
>once|TRBJ2-3|TRBD1|TRBV6-5
TGTGCCAGCAGTCCGGGACAGCACACAGATACGCAGTATTTT
CASSPGQHTDTQYF
>.|TRBJ1-2|.|TRBV28
TGTGCCAGCAGTTTGAACTTGGTGGATGGCTACACCTTC
CASSLNLVDGYTF
>.|TRBJ2-7|.|TRBV19
TGTGCCAGTAGTATAGTGGCGGGACAGAGAAATTACGAGCAGTACTTC
CASSIVAGQRNYEQYF
>.|TRBJ2-3|TRBD2|TRBV7-2
TGTGCCAGCAGCCCGGGACTAGCGGGAGCTGTAGATACGCAGTATTTT
CASSPGLAGAVDTQYF
>.|TRBJ1-4|TRBD1|TRBV19
TGTGCCAGTAGCCATCCGGGACAGGGAAGGGAAAAACTGTTTTTT
CASSHPGQGREKLFF
>many|TRBJ2-1|.|TRBV29-1
TGCAGCGTCGGACTAGGGGGCTACAATGAGCAGTTCTTC
CSVGLGGYNEQFF